Following are 3 T cell receptor beta chains from one sample sequenced in a study of regulatory T cells in long-lasting Graves disease. As for time point: newly diagnosed GD, antithyroid drugs for less than 3 months. From PBMCs, RNA was extracted and then used to make the TCR library. Relying on iRepertoire HTBI primers and Arm-PCR of CDR3 regions, the team built TCR beta libraries. One entry per CDR3 protein, called by TCRdb with MiXCR from the multiplex PCR reads. The top ten hold about 10% of the sample, which has 200,000 to 250,000 distinct CDR3 sequences, roughly 19% seen once. These same data were also listed under a study on T cells in Graves' hyperthyroidism and ophthalmopathy.

The sample here was peripheral blood mononuclear cells (PBMCs), taken at new diagnosis, from a patient treated with antithyroid drugs. The source is a woman between 25 and 40 years old with Graves disease.

This clonotype was counted ten times or more. The CDR3 DNA sequence: TGTGCCAGCAGTCCGGACAGTGGGAACACTGAAGCTTTCTTT. Translating gives CASSPDSGNTEAFF. The rearrangement uses TRBV6-2 or TRBV6-3 and TRBJ1-1, with D tentatively TRBD1 (6 bases). V dropped 5 bases and J dropped 1 base, with 11 bases sitting between them. Germline V CDR1 and CDR2: MNHEY, SVGEGT. The CDR3 is 14 residues long.

In this sample, this clonotype turned up many times. This chain connects TRBV30 to TRBJ1-4; D is perhaps TRBD1 (6 bases). Germline CDR1 is GTSNPN and CDR2 is SVGIG (reference sequence). The CDR3 has 16 residues. Trimming stripped 7 bases from V and 0 bases from J, with 18 bases between. Here the CDR3 DNA reads TGTGCCTCCGGGATGGGGGGGGGCTCAACTAATGAAAAACTGTTTTTT. Encoded protein: CASGMGGGSTNEKLFF.

This chain links TRBV6-1 with TRBJ2-7; D call uncertain. The J call may be incorrect, as the DNA end agrees better with TRBJ2-1. Germline CDR1 is MNHNS and CDR2 is SASEGT. This CDR3 comprises 15 residues. The CDR3 is CASRQAWAIYNEQFF. The CDR3, as DNA: TGTGCCAGCAGGCAGGCCTGGGCGATATACAATGAGCAGTTCTTC.